A single sample is the source of the 18 T cell receptor beta chains below, sequenced in a study of blood T cell repertoires in COVID-19. Profiling relied on immunoSEQ multiplex PCR, and the TCRdb table lists in-frame clones only, not all of them. Among approximately 170,000 clones listed, over 80% were seen once. The sequencing input was peripheral blood. These receptors all stem from a woman in her sixties or seventies with COVID-19, enrolled during active disease.

This chain links TRBV6-5 with TRBJ2-3; TRBD1 might be the D (5 bases). Germline loops: CDR1 MNHEY, CDR2 SVGAGI. The V gene lost 7 bases and the J gene lost 5 bases, with 7 bases spanning the gap. The CDR3 has 11 amino acids. The CDR3 region has the DNA TGTGCCAGCACTAGGGGAGATACGCAGTATTTT. It codes for CASTRGDTQYF.

The CDR3 nucleotides read TGTGCCAGTAGTACGTCAGGGTTCTCTGGGGCCAACGTCCTGACTTTC. Translation gives CASSTSGFSGANVLTF. The J gene is TRBJ2-6, the V gene TRBV19, with D perhaps matching TRBD1 (5 bases). Trimming left V 4 bases short and J 0 bases short, with 10 bases between. The CDR3 consists of 16 residues. Germline V lookup: CDR1 LNHDA, CDR2 SQIVND (reference sequence).

The rearrangement uses TRBV27 and TRBJ2-5; 11 bases line up with TRBD2. J gave up 5 bases and V 5 bases, and 13 bases lay outside the gene matches. CDR1 MNHEY and CDR2 SMNVEV come from the germline V gene (reference sequence). The CDR3 consists of 17 residues. CDR3 in DNA: TGTGCCAGCAGTCCCTATTTGACTAGCGGGACACGTGAGACCCAGTACTTC. Its translation: CASSPYLTSGTRETQYF.

The chain is built from TRBV28 and TRBJ2-1, with TRBD1 matching 8 bases. This CDR3 is 15 amino acids long. With 5 bases clipped from V and 2 bases from J, the junction kept 5 bases outside the gene matches. CDR1 and CDR2 (germline): MDHEN, SYDVKM. The CDR3 here is CASSPGTGAYNEQFF. The CDR3 DNA reads as TGTGCCAGCAGTCCCGGGACAGGCGCCTACAATGAGCAGTTCTTC.

This clone appeared a few times. This sequence joins TRBV3-1 (or the pseudogene TRBV3-2) and TRBJ2-1; 9 nucleotides agree with TRBD2. In germline, CDR1 is LGHDT, CDR2 YNNKEL (reference sequence). This CDR3 has 14 residues. V gave up 5 bases and J gave up 8 bases; unmatched junction bases: 7. The CDR3 DNA follows: TGTGCCAGCAGCTTGAATGGCGGGGGGGATGAGCAGTTCTTC. Protein sequence: CASSLNGGGDEQFF.

A few counts support this clone. The chain has TRBV27 and TRBJ1-2; 11 bases agree with TRBD1. Germline loops: CDR1 MNHEY, CDR2 SMNVEV (reference sequence). V shed 3 bases, J shed 8 bases, and the junction held 2 bases outside the gene matches. The CDR3 loop spans 13 amino acids. In nucleotides, the CDR3 is TGTGCCAGCAGTTTGGACAGGGGGCAAGGCTACACCTTC. This encodes CASSLDRGQGYTF.

Only one count was recorded for this clone. CDR3 DNA: TGTGCCAGCAGTTCCTGGGACAGGGAAGAGACCCAGTACTTC. Protein sequence: CASSSWDREETQYF. The chain carries TRBV27 and TRBJ2-5; 9 bases match TRBD1. CDR1 and CDR2 (germline): MNHEY, SMNVEV (reference sequence). J lost 3 bases, V lost 4 bases, and 3 bases had no gene match. There are 14 residues in the CDR3.

Only one count was recorded for this clone. The V and J genes are TRBV11-2 and TRBJ1-1, with D possibly being TRBD1 (6 bases). This CDR3 comprises 15 residues. The germline gives CDR1 SGHAT, CDR2 FQNNGV. Between the trimmed V and J ends, which lost 2 bases and 3 bases, there was a span of 13 bases. In DNA form, the CDR3 reads TGTGCCAGCAGCTTACGGGGGGCGGAGTACACTGAAGCTTTCTTT. It is translated as CASSLRGAEYTEAFF.

A few counts support this clone. The CDR3 loop reads CASRTTSGSGNSPLHF. The CDR3 DNA reads as TGTGCCAGCAGGACCACGTCGGGTTCCGGCAATTCACCCCTCCACTTT. The V gene is TRBV2, the J gene TRBJ1-6; D remains ambiguous. Trimming took off 6 bases at V and 7 bases at J, with 19 bases between the two ends. CDR1 is SNHLY, CDR2 FYNNEI, per germline. The CDR3 contains 16 residues.

V is TRBV18 and J is TRBJ2-1; D perhaps matches TRBD1 (5 bases). Trimming pared 8 bases from V and 0 bases from J, leaving 23 bases between. Germline lookup yields CDR1 KGHSH and CDR2 LQKENI. The CDR3 extends over 18 amino acids. The CDR3 loop reads CASTPQGGFSSSYNEQFF. The CDR3 DNA is TGTGCCAGCACCCCCCAGGGCGGCTTTTCTAGCTCCTACAATGAGCAGTTCTTC.

The rearrangement uses TRBV18 and TRBJ2-1, with 9 nucleotides matching TRBD1. Germline CDR1 is KGHSH and CDR2 is LQKENI. The CDR3 runs to 18 residues. With V trimmed by 0 bases and J by 8 bases, 14 bases remained unmatched. In DNA form, the CDR3 reads TGTGCCAGCTCACCACCGGGACAGGGACTTCGAGGGGCCTATGAGCAGTTCTTC. It codes for CASSPPGQGLRGAYEQFF.

This rearrangement joins TRBV5-1 to TRBJ2-3, with 12 bases aligning to TRBD2. CDR1 is SGHRS and CDR2 is YFSETQ in the germline V gene. The ends lost 6 bases at V and 6 bases at J; junction bases unmatched: 5. This CDR3 spans 14 amino acids. The CDR3 is CASKGLAGGDTQYF. CDR3 in DNA: TGCGCCAGCAAGGGACTAGCGGGTGGGGATACGCAGTATTTT.

The gene calls are TRBV5-8 and TRBJ2-7, with 8 bases lining up with TRBD2. Germline V lookup: CDR1 SGHTS, CDR2 YDEGEE. J was trimmed by 2 bases and V by 0 bases; bases with no gene match: 10. This CDR3 contains 17 residues. This CDR3 is CASSLAIGSGKAYEQYF. The CDR3 DNA is TGTGCCAGCAGCTTGGCGATCGGTAGCGGGAAAGCCTACGAGCAGTACTTC.

In the case of this clone: A junction boundary mismatches the germline segment, possibly from a read error. The J gene is TRBJ2-3, the V gene TRBV18; D perhaps matches TRBD2 (5 bases). In germline, CDR1 is KGHSH, CDR2 LQKENI. The CDR3 has 12 amino acids. The DNA of the CDR3 is TGTGCCAGCTCAGCGCTAGCAGACACGCAGTATTTT. This codes for CASSALADTQYF.

The chain has TRBV3-1 (or the pseudogene TRBV3-2) and TRBJ2-7; 7 positions agree with TRBD1. This CDR3 region has 14 residues. The V and J ends lost 3 bases and 5 bases, in that order; junction bases with no gene match: 7. CDR1 LGHDT and CDR2 YNNKEL come from the germline V gene (reference sequence). This CDR3 reads CASSQTTTGNEQYF. The CDR3 DNA reads as TGTGCCAGCAGCCAGACCACGACAGGGAACGAGCAGTACTTC.

CDR3 sequence reads: CASSQSPGQQNNEQFF. The CDR3 DNA reads TGCGCCAGCAGCCAATCTCCGGGACAGCAAAACAATGAGCAGTTCTTC. The chain recombines TRBV5-1 with TRBJ2-1; 7 nucleotides agree with TRBD1. CDR1 and CDR2 from the germline V gene are SGHRS and YFSETQ. J was trimmed by 5 bases and V by 4 bases; bases with no gene match: 12. The CDR3 totals 16 residues.

In DNA, the CDR3 is TGTGCCAGCAGTTTAGTGGCCCCTAGGGCTAGCGGTTCCTACGAGCAGTACTTC. It codes for CASSLVAPRASGSYEQYF. V is TRBV27 and J is TRBJ2-7; 7 bases are shared with TRBD2. This CDR3 is built from 18 residues. CDR1 MNHEY and CDR2 SMNVEV come from the germline V gene (reference sequence). Trimming at V came to 2 bases and at J to 1 base, leaving 14 bases not matched to a gene.

The chain uses TRBV3-1 (or the pseudogene TRBV3-2) and TRBJ2-7, with TRBD2 identical over 11 bases. V trimming: 4 bases; J trimming: 2 bases; junction bases outside the gene matches: 4. The CDR3 covers 15 residues. Looked up from germline, CDR1 is LGHDT and CDR2 is YNNKEL (reference sequence). As DNA, the CDR3 is TGTGCCAGCAGCCCGGGGACTAGCGGTACCTACGAGCAGTACTTC. Translation: CASSPGTSGTYEQYF.